The table lists the clone carrying this T cell receptor (beta chain) with a count of one. Sequencing used immunoSEQ multiplex PCR; TCRdb keeps in-frame clones, though not all of them. This table holds 100,000 or so clones, over 85% found once. This entry comes from a study of T cell changes during pregnancy in multiple sclerosis. The source was peripheral blood, collected in the second trimester of pregnancy. The clonotype was recovered from a female donor with multiple sclerosis, enrolled in a pregnancy study.

CDR3 amino acids: CAISDRDMGNEQFF. The CDR3 nucleotides are TGTGCCATCAGCGACCGGGATATGGGGAATGAGCAGTTCTTC. This chain uses TRBV10-3 with TRBJ2-1, with TRBD2 as a possible D gene (5 bases). The V gene lost 6 bases and the J gene lost 7 bases, with 16 bases spanning the gap. The CDR3 is 14 residues long. Looked up from germline, CDR1 is ENHRY and CDR2 is SYGVKD.